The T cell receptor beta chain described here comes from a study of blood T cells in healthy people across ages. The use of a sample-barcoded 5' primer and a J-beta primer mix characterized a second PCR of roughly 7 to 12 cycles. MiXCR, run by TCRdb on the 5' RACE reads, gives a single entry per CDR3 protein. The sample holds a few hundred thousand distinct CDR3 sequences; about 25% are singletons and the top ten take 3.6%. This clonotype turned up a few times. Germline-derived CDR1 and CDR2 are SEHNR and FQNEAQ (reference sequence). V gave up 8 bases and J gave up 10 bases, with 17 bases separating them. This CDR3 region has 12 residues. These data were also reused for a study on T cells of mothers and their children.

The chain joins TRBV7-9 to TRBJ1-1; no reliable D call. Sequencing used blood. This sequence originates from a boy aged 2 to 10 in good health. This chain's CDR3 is CASQKSTVGAFF. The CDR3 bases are TGTGCCAGCCAGAAAAGTACAGTGGGAGCTTTCTTT.